The clone carrying this T cell receptor beta chain has a handful of counts. As yet, its antigen is unknown. In germline, CDR1 is SEHNR, CDR2 FQNEAQ (reference sequence). CDR3 size: 12 residues. The V gene end was trimmed by 10 bases and the J gene end by 5 bases; junction bases not matched to a gene: 7. This record comes from a study of T cell repertoires in cytomegalovirus infection. TCRdb re-called the reads with MiXCR, one entry per CDR3 protein. The table records fewer than 850,000 distinct CDR3 sequences, around 29% of them present only once. This TCR was recovered from a human donor in good health (CMV status not recorded). Some clones in this sample may be carry-over from other donors' samples. Sequenced here: cultured CD8+ T cells from PBMCs, sampled from culture after CMV antigen stimulation. V gene TRBV7-9 combines with J gene TRBJ2-7; 8 bases align to TRBD1. The CDR3: CATNRGYDEQYF. The CDR3 bases are TGTGCCACGAACAGGGGGTACGACGAGCAGTACTTC.